These T cell receptor beta chains were read from a single sample in a study of T cell repertoires in cytomegalovirus infection. TCRdb itself ran the reads through MiXCR, one entry per CDR3 protein. The table records around 74,000 distinct CDR3 sequences, more than 3% of them present only once. Sequenced: PBMCs. The receptors derive from a human donor in good health (CMV status not recorded). Some clones in this sample may be carry-over from other donors' samples. Both conserved end residues are part of each CDR3. The order of the fields is CDR3 protein, CDR3 DNA, J gene, V gene, D gene, clone size. The D gene is left open where the match is weak. Clone size appears in some rows only: once, few, many, or a class for an expanded clone.

CASSLKAVDTQYF TGTGCCAGCAGCTTAAAGGCCGTAGATACGCAGTATTTT TRBJ2-3 TRBV7-9 . many
CASSLGGFSTDTQYF TGTGCCAGCAGCTTAGGCGGGTTTAGCACAGATACGCAGTATTTT TRBJ2-3 TRBV7-2 . many
CASSSTGGRTGELFF TGTGCCAGCAGCTCGACAGGGGGGAGGACCGGGGAGCTGTTTTTT TRBJ2-2 TRBV7-2 TRBD1 many
CASGTGSSSYNEQLF TGCGCCAGCGGGACGGGTTCCAGCTCCTATAATGAGCAGTTGTTC TRBJ2-1 TRBV4-1 . .
CASSQNRAYGYTF TGTGCCAGCAGCCAGAACAGGGCGTATGGCTACACCTTC TRBJ1-2 TRBV6-2/TRBV6-3 . many
CASSQVIGIETQYF TGCGCCAGCAGCCAAGTTATAGGGATTGAGACCCAGTACTTC TRBJ2-5 TRBV4-3 . many
CASSLSVDTEAFF TGTGCCAGCAGCTTAAGCGTAGACACTGAAGCTTTCTTT TRBJ1-1 TRBV7-2 . many
CASSDFRDGYTF TGTGCCAGCAGTGATTTCAGGGATGGCTACACCTTC TRBJ1-2 TRBV6-1 . many
CASSRNLAGGKNIQYF TGTGCCAGCAGCCGTAACCTAGCGGGCGGCAAAAACATTCAGTACTTC TRBJ2-4 TRBV6-5 TRBD2 many
CASTSWHSPYEQYF TGTGCCAGTACCTCCTGGCACAGCCCCTACGAGCAGTACTTC TRBJ2-7 TRBV19 . many
CSVGQTSYEQYF TGCAGCGTTGGTCAGACCTCCTACGAGCAGTACTTC TRBJ2-7 TRBV29-1 . many
CASSLLTPTDNQPQHF TGTGCCAGCAGTTTACTAACCCCAACAGACAATCAGCCCCAGCATTTT TRBJ1-5 TRBV27 . many
CASRPVSGLGNSPLHF TGTGCCAGCAGGCCAGTTTCGGGGTTAGGAAATTCACCCCTCCACTTT TRBJ1-6 TRBV12-3/TRBV12-4 . many
CATSSRTGQGYTF TGTGCCACCAGCAGCCGGACAGGGCAGGGCTACACCTTC TRBJ1-2 TRBV15 TRBD1 many
CASSLERAGVGGYGYTF TGTGCCAGCAGCTTAGAAAGGGCCGGCGTAGGGGGTTATGGCTACACCTTC TRBJ1-2 TRBV7-2 . many
CASSFRFLNEKLFF TGTGCCAGCAGCTTTAGATTCCTTAATGAAAAACTGTTTTTT TRBJ1-4 TRBV7-8 . many
CSALPLGFRTEAFF TGCAGTGCCCTCCCTTTGGGTTTTAGGACTGAAGCTTTCTTT TRBJ1-1 TRBV20-1 . many
CASSRLQETQYF TGTGCCAGCAGCCGTCTACAAGAGACCCAGTACTTC TRBJ2-5 TRBV7-2 . many
CASSRIRDTQETQYF TGCGCCAGCAGCCGAATCCGGGACACTCAAGAGACCCAGTACTTC TRBJ2-5 TRBV4-3 . many
CASSRRVGAGVQPQHF TGTGCCAGCAGCCGTAGAGTGGGGGCCGGAGTTCAGCCCCAGCATTTT TRBJ1-5 TRBV5-6 . many
CASSLHPRAMNTEAFF TGTGCCAGCTCCCTTCACCCCAGGGCCATGAACACTGAAGCTTTCTTT TRBJ1-1 TRBV18 . many
CASSIGGNEQFF TGTGCCAGTAGTATCGGGGGGAATGAGCAGTTCTTC TRBJ2-1 TRBV19 TRBD2 many
CASSTDNYGYTF TGTGCCAGCAGCACCGACAACTATGGCTACACCTTC TRBJ1-2 TRBV2 . many
CASESQGDYYEQYF TGCGCCAGCGAATCGCAGGGGGATTACTACGAGCAGTACTTC TRBJ2-7 TRBV23-1 TRBD1 few
CASSSGQGPQYF TGTGCCAGCAGCTCCGGACAGGGACCCCAGTACTTC TRBJ2-5 TRBV7-2 TRBD1 many
CASSLGGAREETQYF TGTGCCAGCAGCTTAGGGGGCGCCAGGGAAGAGACCCAGTACTTC TRBJ2-5 TRBV7-2 . medium-sized
CASSFWTGGNEKLFF TGTGCCAGCAGCTTCTGGACAGGGGGTAACGAAAAACTGTTTTTT TRBJ1-4 TRBV7-9 TRBD1 many
CASSLDEPVGANTGELFF TGTGCCAGCAGCTTAGACGAACCCGTTGGAGCGAACACCGGGGAGCTGTTTTTT TRBJ2-2 TRBV11-3 . many